The clone carrying this T cell receptor beta chain was found a few times. Its antigen is unidentified. Blood sampling was done at baseline, cycle 4 day 1, and cycle 7 day 1. This entry belongs to a study of OX40 agonist ivuxolimab in advanced cancers. Looking at the study overall: Partial responses, seen in three patients, involved one hepatocellular carcinoma and two cutaneous melanomas. Study observations and caveats: There were, on average, more expanded clones in CD8+ T cells than in CD4+. At 0.1 to 3.0 mg/kg and by week 6, clonal expansion occurred in CD4+ and CD8+ blood T cells.

Sequencing used immunoSEQ multiplex PCR; TCRdb keeps in-frame clones, though not all of them. The sample holds approximately 76,000 clones; around nine tenths are singletons and the top ten take roughly 0.79%. Trimming removed 5 bases from V and 0 bases from J, with 10 bases in between. Per the germline V gene, CDR1 is MNHNS and CDR2 is SASEGT. This CDR3 is 14 amino acids long. The specimen was CD4+ or CD8+ T cells sorted from blood, collected in a trial of the OX40 agonist ivuxolimab. The clonotype comes from an adult with an advanced solid tumor such as melanoma, head and neck, liver or kidney cancer. The V and J genes are TRBV6-1 and TRBJ1-1; D is uncertain. CDR3 nucleotides: TGTGCCAGCAGTTCGGGTCTCATGAACACTGAAGCTTTCTTT. Translated: CASSSGLMNTEAFF.